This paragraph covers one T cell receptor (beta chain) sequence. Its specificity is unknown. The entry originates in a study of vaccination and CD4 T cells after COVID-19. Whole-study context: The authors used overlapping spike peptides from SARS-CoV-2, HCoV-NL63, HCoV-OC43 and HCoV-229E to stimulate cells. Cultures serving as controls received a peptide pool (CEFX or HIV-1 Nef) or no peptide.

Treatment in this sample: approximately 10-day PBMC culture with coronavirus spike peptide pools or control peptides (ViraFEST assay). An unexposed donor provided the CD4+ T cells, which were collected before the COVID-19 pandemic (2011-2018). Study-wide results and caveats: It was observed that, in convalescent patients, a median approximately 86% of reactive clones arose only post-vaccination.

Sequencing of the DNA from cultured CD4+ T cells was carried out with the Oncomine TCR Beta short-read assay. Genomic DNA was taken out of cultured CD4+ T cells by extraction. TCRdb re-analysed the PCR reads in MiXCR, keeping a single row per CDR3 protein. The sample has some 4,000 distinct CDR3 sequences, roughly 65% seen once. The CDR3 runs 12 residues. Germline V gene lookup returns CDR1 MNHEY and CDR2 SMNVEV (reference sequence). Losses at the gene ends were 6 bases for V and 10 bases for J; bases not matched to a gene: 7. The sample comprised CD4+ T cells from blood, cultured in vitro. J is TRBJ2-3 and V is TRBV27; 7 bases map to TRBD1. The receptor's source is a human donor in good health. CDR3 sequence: CASSQGERAQYF. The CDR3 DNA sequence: TGTGCCAGCAGCCAGGGGGAGAGGGCGCAGTATTTT.